The 21 T cell receptor beta chains below come from one sample, sequenced in a study of CD8+CD57+ T cells in acquired aplastic anemia. For sequencing, patients were chosen who had shown expansion of CD8+CD57+ cells by flow cytometry. The TCR beta profiling, which covered VDJ combination and CDR3 sequence, was carried out using genomic DNA as the template. TCRdb independently ran MiXCR on the reads; one entry per CDR3 protein. The table lists roughly 250,000 distinct CDR3 sequences, around 82% of them singletons. Sequenced sample: sorted CD4+, CD8+, or CD8+CD57+ T cells (not recorded which) from PBMCs. The receptors here all came from a human donor with aplastic anemia.

The chain is built from TRBV25-1 and TRBJ2-7; 9 nucleotides align to TRBD1. V shed 6 bases and J 11 bases; nucleotides not matched to a gene: 5. Germline V gene sequence: CDR1 MGHDK, CDR2 SYGVNS. This CDR3 contains 11 residues. The CDR3 loop is CASSPWTGEYF. The CDR3 bases are TGTGCCAGCAGCCCCTGGACAGGGGAGTACTTC.

As to this clonotype: A junction boundary mismatches the germline segment, possibly from a read error. CDR3 bases: TGTGCCAGCAGCCGGGTGGATGGGGGAGGGACCTACAAGGAGCAGTTCTTC. Translation gives CASSRVDGGGTYKEQFF. The V call is TRBV7-3, the J call TRBJ2-1, with 7 nucleotides matching TRBD2. Germline loops: CDR1 SGHTA, CDR2 FQGTGA. The CDR3 length is 17 residues.

Of note for this clonotype: One end of the junction is discordant with germline, which a read error may explain. V and J are TRBV7-9 and TRBJ2-3; D could derive from TRBD1 or TRBD2 (5 bases each). Germline V CDR1 and CDR2: SEHNR, FQNEAQ (reference sequence). This CDR3 region has 14 residues. The CDR3 DNA reads as TGTGCCAGCAGCTTAGCGGGTAGCTCCGGGGCGAAGTTTTTT. Its protein product is CASSLAGSSGAKFF.

This clonotype showed up just a few times. CDR3 residues: CAISEPPTEQYF. The CDR3 DNA follows: TGTGCCATCAGTGAGCCACCGACCGAGCAGTACTTC. This chain uses TRBV10-3 with TRBJ2-7; D uncertain. CDR1 ENHRY and CDR2 SYGVKD come from the germline V gene. Trimming took 2 bases from V and 6 from J, leaving 8 bases between them. The CDR3 has 12 amino acids.

The rearrangement uses TRBV6-5 and TRBJ1-3; perhaps TRBD1 as D (6 bases). The V end was cut by 5 bases, the J end by 0 bases, with 17 bases between. From germline, CDR1 is MNHEY and CDR2 SVGAGI. The CDR3 runs to 17 residues. The DNA of the CDR3 is TGTGCCAGCAGTGAATGGACAGACAGACTCTCTGGAAACACCATATATTTT. Translated: CASSEWTDRLSGNTIYF.

V and J are TRBV18 and TRBJ2-2; D remains ambiguous. This CDR3 spans 12 amino acids. Germline CDR1 is KGHSH and CDR2 is LQKENI. The germline V and J ends were trimmed by 7 bases and 8 bases, with 11 bases remaining between them. The CDR3 region has the DNA TGTGCCAGCTTCCGAAACGAAGGGGAGCTGTTTTTT. Encoded protein: CASFRNEGELFF.

At least ten counts were recorded for this clonotype. V and J are TRBV7-8 and TRBJ2-6; the D gene is possibly TRBD2 (6 bases). Per the germline V gene, CDR1 is SGHVS and CDR2 is FQNEAQ. Trimming stripped 0 bases from V and 13 bases from J, with 22 bases between. The CDR3 loop spans 17 amino acids. CDR3 residues: CASSLAGGPDTQNVLTF. For the CDR3, the DNA is TGTGCCAGCAGCTTAGCGGGAGGTCCCGATACGCAGAATGTCCTGACTTTC.

The chain joins TRBV29-1 to TRBJ1-1; D perhaps matches TRBD1 (6 bases). The CDR3 is 10 residues long. CDR1 and CDR2 from the germline V gene are SQVTM and ANQGSEA. Trimming took off 6 bases at V and 10 bases at J, with 12 bases between the two ends. The CDR3 sequence is CSVGGGAAFF. In DNA, the CDR3 is TGCAGCGTCGGGGGGGGGGCAGCTTTCTTT.

This chain connects TRBV7-2 to TRBJ2-7, with 12 nucleotides matching TRBD1. Per the germline V gene, CDR1 is SGHTA and CDR2 is FQGNSA. The CDR3 totals 16 residues. Trimming took 1 base from V and 5 from J; bases not matched to a gene: 6. The CDR3 nucleotides read TGTGCCAGCAGCTTAGGGCCGGGACAGGGGGCCAACGAGCAGTACGTC. This translates into CASSLGPGQGANEQYV.

There are a few counts of this clonotype. This rearrangement joins TRBV7-2 to TRBJ2-3, with D unresolved. The DNA matches TRBJ1-5 better at its end, which makes the J call doubtful. From germline, CDR1 is SGHTA and CDR2 FQGNSA. This CDR3 contains 14 residues. CDR3 region: CASSLAGGPDNQHF. DNA for the CDR3: TGTGCCAGCAGCTTGGCGGGAGGTCCCGATAATCAGCATTTT.

This clonotype appeared a single time. A read error may produce the germline difference seen at one junction end. The rearrangement uses TRBV9 and TRBJ2-7, with D possibly matching TRBD1 (5 bases). The CDR3 has 14 amino acids. In germline, CDR1 is SGDLS, CDR2 YYNGEE. CDR3: CASSYVQGNTEEHF. CDR3 coding DNA: TGTGCCAGCAGCTACGTGCAGGGTAACACCGAGGAGCACTTC.

This clonotype was detected only a few times. A much bigger clone sits one base away, suggesting this may be a read error. The V gene is TRBV11-3, the J gene TRBJ2-1; the match to TRBD2 covers 8 bases. Germline values: CDR1 SGHNT, CDR2 YENEEA. The CDR3 totals 15 residues. DNA of the CDR3: TGTGCCTGCAGCTTATTAGCGGGGTCTTACAATGAGCAGTTCTTC. Translated: CACSLLAGSYNEQFF.

The V and J genes are TRBV7-9 and TRBJ1-1; D is ambiguous. The V end was cut by 0 bases, the J end by 6 bases, with 20 bases between. The CDR3 has 17 amino acids. In germline, CDR1 is SEHNR, CDR2 FQNEAQ (reference sequence). In DNA form, the CDR3 reads TGTGCCAGCAGCTTAGCGGGAGGTCAGGAAACGCAGTCTGAAGCTTTCTTT. Protein product: CASSLAGGQETQSEAFF.

A word on this clonotype: Relative to the germline gene, one junction end is altered; a read error may explain this. The chain employs TRBV9 and TRBJ1-2, with a possible D match to TRBD1 (6 bases). CDR1 SGDLS and CDR2 YYNGEE come from the germline V gene. CDR3 length equals 12 residues. In DNA, the CDR3 is TGTGCCAGCAACCAGGGGAAATATGCGTACTCCTTC. It codes for CASNQGKYAYSF.

The chain joins TRBV2 to TRBJ2-3; TRBD2 matches at 7 bases. Germline CDR1 is SNHLY and CDR2 is FYNNEI. Unmatched junction bases numbered 11, after V lost 8 bases and J lost 6 bases. The CDR3 length is 14 residues. The CDR3 nucleotides are TGTGCCAGCGGGGAAGCGGGAACTCCCGATACGCAGTATTTT. Its translation is CASGEAGTPDTQYF.

Remarks on this clonotype: An end of the junction differs from the germline gene, which may be a read error. The chain uses TRBV9 and TRBJ2-7, with D perhaps given as TRBD1 or TRBD2 (5 bases each). The length of the CDR3 is 14 residues. Germline loops: CDR1 SGDLS, CDR2 YYNGEE. The CDR3 here is CATSGRGLAHEKYF. CDR3 nucleotides: TGTGCCACCAGCGGCCGGGGCCTAGCACACGAGAAGTACTTC.

This clonotype has just one count. The CDR3 does not end in the conserved phenylalanine or tryptophan, so this is likely a read error. The limits of the CDR3 on the DNA are not certain, so only TCRdb's listed CDR3 is given. This chain uses TRBV7-8 with TRBJ2-3; TRBD2 is the table's D call and was not checked against the DNA. The CDR3 is 13 residues long, ends included. Germline V CDR1 and CDR2: SGHVS, FQNEAQ. The CDR3 protein is CASSVGGSGREYI.

The chain has TRBV9 and TRBJ1-1; D unclear. CDR1 SGDLS and CDR2 YYNGEE come from the germline V gene. The V end was cut by 0 bases, the J end by 9 bases, with 18 bases between. The CDR3 consists of 15 residues. CDR3 protein: CASSVGVSRNHQAFF. CDR3 in DNA: TGTGCCAGCAGCGTAGGGGTCTCGAGAAATCATCAAGCTTTCTTT.

The rearrangement links TRBV7-2 to TRBJ2-1, with unresolved D. Germline-derived CDR1 and CDR2 are SGHTA and FQGNSA. The CDR3 runs 12 residues. V was cut by 0 bases and J by 6 bases, with 3 bases left in between. The DNA of the CDR3 is TGTGCCAGCAGCTTAGCGAGCAATGAGCAGTTCTTC. Its protein product is CASSLASNEQFF.

In this sample, this clonotype turned up once. This CDR3 fails to terminate in the conserved phenylalanine or tryptophan, so it likely reflects a read error. It is unclear where the CDR3 begins or ends on the DNA, so no DNA is shown, and the CDR3 is as TCRdb lists it. The V gene is TRBV10-3, the J gene TRBJ2-1; the table's D gene call, TRBD2, was not cross checked with the DNA. Per the germline V gene, CDR1 is ENHRY and CDR2 is SYGVKD. The CDR3 spans 16 amino acids, including both terminal residues. The CDR3 region is CASSQGSGGAEQFLGL.

This clonotype was found once. This rearrangement joins TRBV7-8 to TRBJ2-7, with 7 bases lining up with TRBD1. CDR1 is SGHVS and CDR2 is FQNEAQ in the germline V gene. The V segment lost 5 bases and the J segment 1 base; nucleotides outside the gene matches: 17. The CDR3 has 18 amino acids. CDR3 loop: CASSMSSSGTALSYEQYV. In DNA form, the CDR3 reads TGTGCCAGCAGCATGTCGAGCTCCGGGACAGCCCTTTCCTACGAGCAGTACGTC.